The clone carrying this TCR beta chain showed up just a few times. A J-beta primer mix and a sample-barcoded 5' primer were used in a second PCR of roughly 6 to 11 cycles. Template switching added a 12-random-nucleotide identifier to every cDNA molecule. TCRdb processed the 5' RACE reads anew with MiXCR; each CDR3 protein has one entry. Here the sample spans 800,000 to 950,000 distinct CDR3 sequences, around 48% being singletons. Donation came from healthy Caucasian individuals in Russia who were aged about 6 to 95. This entry comes from a study of blood T cells in healthy people across ages. The CDR3 has 13 residues. The ends were cut back, 6 bases at V and 6 bases at J, with 11 bases in the middle. Germline loops: CDR1 SEHNR, CDR2 FQNEAQ (reference sequence).

The sequenced sample was blood. The V gene is TRBV7-9, the J gene TRBJ2-2, with D perhaps assigned TRBD1 or TRBD2 (5 bases each). The TCR originated in a young man in good health. The CDR3 coding sequence is TGTGCCAGCAGAGCCTTGGGGGCCGGGGAGCTGTTTTTT. Residues: CASRALGAGELFF.